A single T cell receptor beta chain is shown here with its context. What it binds is not known. Germline V lookup: CDR1 MNHEY, CDR2 SVGEGT. The CDR3 has 14 amino acids. J gave up 11 bases and V 5 bases, and 14 bases lay outside the gene matches. The source of the sample is a study of blood T cells in healthy people across ages. General observations from the study: Because sorting was not performed, PBMCs prevented conclusive naive versus antigen-experienced comparison. Donor CMV status, an unknown factor, possibly confounded changes in expanded clonotypes.

PCR was performed a second time for about 6 to 12 cycles using a sample-barcoded 5' primer and a J-beta primer mix. Unique molecular identifiers of 12 random nucleotides labeled each cDNA. TCRdb re-analysed the 5' RACE reads in MiXCR, keeping a single row per CDR3 protein. This table holds 650,000 to 950,000 distinct CDR3 sequences, around two fifths found once. In terms of origin and age, donors were healthy Caucasian individuals from Russia aged roughly 6 to 100. The receptor was isolated from a man between 60 and 75 years old in good health. Specimen: blood. The V gene is TRBV6-2 or TRBV6-3, the J gene TRBJ1-1; 7 bases fit TRBD1. The CDR3 is CASSRPGQASGAFF. The CDR3 bases are TGTGCCAGCAGTAGACCCGGACAGGCGTCGGGTGCTTTCTTT.